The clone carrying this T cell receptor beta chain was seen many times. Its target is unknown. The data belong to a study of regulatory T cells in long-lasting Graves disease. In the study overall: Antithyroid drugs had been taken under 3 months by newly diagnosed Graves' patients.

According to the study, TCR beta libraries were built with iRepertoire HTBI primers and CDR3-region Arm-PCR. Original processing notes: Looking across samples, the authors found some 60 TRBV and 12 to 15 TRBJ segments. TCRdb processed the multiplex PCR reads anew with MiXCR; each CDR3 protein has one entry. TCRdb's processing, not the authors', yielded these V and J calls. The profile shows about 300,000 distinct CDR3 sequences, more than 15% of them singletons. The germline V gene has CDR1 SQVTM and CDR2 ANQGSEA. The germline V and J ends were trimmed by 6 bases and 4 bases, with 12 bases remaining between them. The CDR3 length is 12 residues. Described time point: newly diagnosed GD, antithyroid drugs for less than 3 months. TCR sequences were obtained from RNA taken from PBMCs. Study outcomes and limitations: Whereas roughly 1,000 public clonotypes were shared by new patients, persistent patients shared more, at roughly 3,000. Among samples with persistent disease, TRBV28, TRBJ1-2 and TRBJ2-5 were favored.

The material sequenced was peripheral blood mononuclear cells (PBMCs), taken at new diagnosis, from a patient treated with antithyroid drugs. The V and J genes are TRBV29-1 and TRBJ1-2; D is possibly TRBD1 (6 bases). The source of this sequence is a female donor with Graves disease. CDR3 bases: TGCAGCGTGTGGGACATCAGCTATGGCTACACCTTC. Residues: CSVWDISYGYTF.